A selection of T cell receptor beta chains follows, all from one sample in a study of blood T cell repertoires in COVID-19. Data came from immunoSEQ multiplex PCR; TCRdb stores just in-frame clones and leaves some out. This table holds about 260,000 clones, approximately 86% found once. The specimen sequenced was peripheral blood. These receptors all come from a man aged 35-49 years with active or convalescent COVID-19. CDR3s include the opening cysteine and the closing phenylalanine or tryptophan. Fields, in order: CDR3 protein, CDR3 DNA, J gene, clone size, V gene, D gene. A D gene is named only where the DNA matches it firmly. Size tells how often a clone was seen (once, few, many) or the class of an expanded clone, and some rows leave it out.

CDR3: CASSSSGGSSAGQYF
DNA: TGTGCCAGTAGTTCGTCGGGGGGTTCCTCGGCGGGGCAGTACTTC
J: TRBJ2-7
size: once
V: TRBV19
D: TRBD2

CDR3: CASTSTGGGENEQFF
DNA: TGTGCCAGCACCTCGACAGGGGGAGGAGAGAATGAGCAGTTCTTC
J: TRBJ2-1
size: .
V: TRBV28
D: TRBD1

CDR3: CASSMDRVQNSPLHF
DNA: TGTGCCAGTAGTATGGACAGGGTACAGAATTCACCCCTCCACTTT
J: TRBJ1-6
size: .
V: TRBV19
D: TRBD1

CDR3: CASSIPQGSNSPLHF
DNA: TGTGCCAGTAGTATCCCACAGGGGTCTAATTCACCCCTCCACTTT
J: TRBJ1-6
size: .
V: TRBV19
D: TRBD1

CDR3: CASHLQGEAEAFF
DNA: TGTGCCAGCCACTTACAGGGGGAGGCTGAAGCTTTCTTT
J: TRBJ1-1
size: once
V: TRBV28
D: TRBD1

CDR3: CATSDWPANYGYTF
DNA: TGTGCCACCAGTGATTGGCCAGCTAACTATGGCTACACCTTC
J: TRBJ1-2
size: .
V: TRBV24-1
D: .

CDR3: CASSEGLAGNGGEQYF
DNA: TGTGCCAGCAGCGAGGGACTAGCGGGAAATGGGGGCGAGCAGTACTTC
J: TRBJ2-7
size: .
V: TRBV4-2
D: TRBD2

CDR3: CASRRTGGGYGYTF
DNA: TGTGCCAGCAGGCGGACAGGGGGCGGCTATGGCTACACCTTC
J: TRBJ1-2
size: .
V: TRBV6-6
D: TRBD1

CDR3: CASSQQGALEAFF
DNA: TGTGCCAGCAGCCAACAGGGGGCCCTGGAAGCTTTCTTT
J: TRBJ1-1
size: .
V: TRBV11-2
D: TRBD1

CDR3: CAIGPQGVDHGYTF
DNA: TGTGCCATCGGGCCACAGGGAGTCGATCATGGCTACACCTTC
J: TRBJ1-2
size: .
V: TRBV10-3
D: .

CDR3: CASSESISGDTQYF
DNA: TGCGCCAGCAGTGAGTCGATCTCAGGGGATACGCAGTATTTT
J: TRBJ2-3
size: .
V: TRBV10-1
D: .

CDR3: CATSDEGDSYEQYF
DNA: TGTGCCACCAGTGATGAGGGGGATTCCTACGAGCAGTACTTC
J: TRBJ2-7
size: .
V: TRBV24-1
D: .

CDR3: CASSLWGVNYGYTF
DNA: TGTGCCAGCAGCTTATGGGGGGTAAACTATGGCTACACCTTC
J: TRBJ1-2
size: .
V: TRBV7-8
D: .

CDR3: CARWGLACTGELFF
DNA: TGTGCCAGATGGGGACTAGCTTGTACCGGGGAGCTGTTTTTT
J: TRBJ2-2
size: .
V: TRBV21-1
D: .

CDR3: CARSFLADTDTQYF
DNA: TGTGCCAGAAGCTTTTTGGCGGACACAGATACGCAGTATTTT
J: TRBJ2-3
size: .
V: TRBV5-3
D: .

CDR3: CASRPRPQGRCEQFF
DNA: TGTGCCAGCAGACCCAGGCCACAGGGCAGGTGTGAGCAGTTCTTC
J: TRBJ2-1
size: .
V: TRBV9
D: .

CDR3: CSVEDRSGDGYTF
DNA: TGCAGCGTTGAGGACAGGTCAGGTGATGGCTACACCTTC
J: TRBJ1-2
size: .
V: TRBV29-1
D: TRBD1

CDR3: CAWSVGTQYF
DNA: TGTGCCTGGAGTGTCGGGACCCAGTACTTC
J: TRBJ2-5
size: .
V: TRBV30
D: .

CDR3: CASSVYGERETQYF
DNA: TGTGCCAGCAGCGTATACGGGGAACGGGAGACCCAGTACTTC
J: TRBJ2-5
size: .
V: TRBV9
D: .

CDR3: CASSHRGEGSYNSPLHF
DNA: TGTGCCAGCAGTCACAGGGGAGAAGGATCCTATAATTCACCCCTCCACTTT
J: TRBJ1-6
size: .
V: TRBV2
D: TRBD1

CDR3: CASSFDRTGYTF
DNA: TGTGCCAGCAGTTTCGACAGGACTGGCTACACCTTC
J: TRBJ1-2
size: .
V: TRBV28
D: .

CDR3: CASSTFRTGLGTEAFF
DNA: TGCGCCAGCAGTACCTTCCGGACAGGGCTGGGCACTGAAGCTTTCTTT
J: TRBJ1-1
size: .
V: TRBV10-2
D: TRBD1